This is a list of T cell receptor beta chains from one sample in a study of blood T cell repertoires in COVID-19. TCRdb keeps only in-frame clones here, not all; method: immunoSEQ multiplex PCR. This table holds just under 350,000 clones, approximately 90% found once. Sequencing was carried out using peripheral blood. The source is a woman between 18 and 30 years old who had recovered from COVID-19. The CDR3 runs from the conserved cysteine through the conserved F or W. A D gene is named only where the DNA matches it firmly. A clone size is listed for some rows: how often the clone was seen (once, few, many), or a class if it is expanded.

abundance: NA; j_gene: TRBJ2-3; v_gene: TRBV18; d_gene: TRBD2; CDR3aa: CASSPAGTRTADTQYF; CDR3nt: TGTGCCAGCTCACCGGCCGGGACTAGAACCGCAGATACGCAGTATTTT
abundance: NA; j_gene: TRBJ1-4; v_gene: TRBV5-6; d_gene: TRBD1; CDR3aa: CASSQGASEKLFF; CDR3nt: TGTGCCAGCAGCCAGGGGGCGTCGGAAAAACTGTTTTTT
abundance: NA; j_gene: TRBJ1-3; v_gene: TRBV2; d_gene: NA; CDR3aa: CASSPRNSGNTIYF; CDR3nt: TGTGCCAGCAGCCCCAGGAACTCTGGAAACACCATATATTTT
abundance: NA; j_gene: TRBJ2-1; v_gene: TRBV9; d_gene: TRBD2; CDR3aa: CASSAREVSYNEQFF; CDR3nt: TGTGCCAGCAGCGCCCGGGAGGTCTCCTACAATGAGCAGTTCTTC
abundance: NA; j_gene: TRBJ1-1; v_gene: TRBV6-1; d_gene: NA; CDR3aa: CASSEEIGQANTEAFF; CDR3nt: TGTGCCAGCAGTGAAGAAATTGGACAAGCGAACACTGAAGCTTTCTTT
abundance: NA; j_gene: TRBJ1-1; v_gene: TRBV10-3; d_gene: TRBD1; CDR3aa: CAISESRTGGVGMNTEAFF; CDR3nt: TGTGCCATCAGTGAGTCTAGGACAGGGGGTGTCGGGATGAACACTGAAGCTTTCTTT
abundance: NA; j_gene: TRBJ1-2; v_gene: TRBV19; d_gene: TRBD1; CDR3aa: CASRTGAGYTF; CDR3nt: TGTGCCAGTAGGACAGGGGCCGGCTACACCTTC
abundance: many; j_gene: TRBJ1-2; v_gene: TRBV5-5; d_gene: NA; CDR3aa: CASSLGRWGRGYGYTF; CDR3nt: TGTGCCAGCAGCTTGGGAAGATGGGGGCGCGGCTATGGCTACACCTTC
abundance: NA; j_gene: TRBJ1-2; v_gene: TRBV11-3; d_gene: TRBD1; CDR3aa: CASSTTLTGQVNYGYTF; CDR3nt: TGTGCCAGCAGCACAACCTTAACGGGACAGGTGAACTATGGCTACACCTTC
abundance: few; j_gene: TRBJ2-5; v_gene: TRBV7-9; d_gene: TRBD2; CDR3aa: CASSQREGETQYF; CDR3nt: TGTGCCAGCAGCCAGCGGGAGGGAGAGACCCAGTACTTC
abundance: NA; j_gene: TRBJ2-2; v_gene: TRBV6-2/TRBV6-3; d_gene: TRBD2; CDR3aa: CASSSRLAGLISGGELFF; CDR3nt: TGTGCCAGCAGTTCCCGACTAGCGGGACTGATTTCGGGCGGGGAGCTGTTTTTT
abundance: NA; j_gene: TRBJ2-1; v_gene: TRBV6-2/TRBV6-3; d_gene: NA; CDR3aa: CASSFPGSYNEQFF; CDR3nt: TGTGCCAGCAGTTTCCCGGGTTCCTACAATGAGCAGTTCTTC
abundance: NA; j_gene: TRBJ2-3; v_gene: TRBV5-1; d_gene: TRBD2; CDR3aa: CASSPGGTSGRISDTQYF; CDR3nt: TGCGCCAGCAGCCCGGGCGGGACTAGCGGGAGAATCTCAGATACGCAGTATTTT
abundance: NA; j_gene: TRBJ1-6; v_gene: TRBV6-5; d_gene: TRBD1; CDR3aa: CASRPPDRGQSPLHF; CDR3nt: TGTGCCAGCAGGCCACCAGACAGGGGTCAGTCACCCCTCCACTTT
abundance: NA; j_gene: TRBJ1-5; v_gene: TRBV29-1; d_gene: NA; CDR3aa: CSVAMGVGAGQPQHF; CDR3nt: TGCAGCGTCGCCATGGGGGTGGGGGCAGGTCAGCCCCAGCATTTT
abundance: NA; j_gene: TRBJ2-3; v_gene: TRBV5-1; d_gene: NA; CDR3aa: CASGLNTREADTQYF; CDR3nt: TGCGCCAGCGGCCTAAATACCAGGGAGGCAGATACGCAGTATTTT
abundance: NA; j_gene: TRBJ2-1; v_gene: TRBV29-1; d_gene: NA; CDR3aa: CSVVLVGNEQFF; CDR3nt: TGCAGCGTTGTACTAGTTGGGAATGAGCAGTTCTTC
abundance: NA; j_gene: TRBJ2-5; v_gene: TRBV9; d_gene: NA; CDR3aa: CASSESGQETQYF; CDR3nt: TGTGCCAGCAGCGAGAGCGGGCAAGAGACCCAGTACTTC
abundance: NA; j_gene: TRBJ2-1; v_gene: TRBV4-2; d_gene: NA; CDR3aa: CASSPPTGNEQFF; CDR3nt: TGTGCCAGCAGCCCTCCAACCGGGAATGAGCAGTTCTTC
abundance: NA; j_gene: TRBJ2-3; v_gene: TRBV4-3; d_gene: NA; CDR3aa: CASSQGGRSTDTQYF; CDR3nt: TGCGCCAGCAGCCAAGGTGGCCGAAGCACAGATACGCAGTATTTT
abundance: NA; j_gene: TRBJ1-5; v_gene: TRBV18; d_gene: NA; CDR3aa: CASSPRQGNQPQHF; CDR3nt: TGTGCCAGCTCACCCCGACAGGGCAATCAGCCCCAGCATTTT
abundance: NA; j_gene: TRBJ2-1; v_gene: TRBV24-1; d_gene: TRBD2; CDR3aa: CATSDRTSVSEQFF; CDR3nt: TGTGCCACCAGTGACCGGACTAGCGTCAGTGAGCAGTTCTTC
abundance: NA; j_gene: TRBJ1-2; v_gene: TRBV28; d_gene: NA; CDR3aa: CASSNSATLQGSGYTF; CDR3nt: TGTGCCAGCAGCAACTCGGCTACCTTGCAGGGCTCTGGCTACACCTTC
abundance: NA; j_gene: TRBJ1-6; v_gene: TRBV19; d_gene: TRBD1; CDR3aa: CASSTGTGIKSPLHF; CDR3nt: TGTGCCAGTAGTACGGGGACAGGGATAAAGTCACCCCTCCACTTT
abundance: many; j_gene: TRBJ2-1; v_gene: TRBV10-2; d_gene: TRBD2; CDR3aa: CATGTSGDYNEQFF; CDR3nt: TGCGCCACCGGCACTAGCGGAGACTACAATGAGCAGTTCTTC
abundance: once; j_gene: TRBJ2-3; v_gene: TRBV7-9; d_gene: TRBD2; CDR3aa: CASSRYREGTDTQYF; CDR3nt: TGTGCCAGCAGCCGGTATCGGGAGGGCACAGATACGCAGTATTTT
abundance: once; j_gene: TRBJ2-5; v_gene: TRBV14; d_gene: NA; CDR3aa: CASSQDLGSFYSETQYF; CDR3nt: TGTGCCAGCAGCCAAGATCTGGGTAGCTTCTACTCGGAGACCCAGTACTTC
abundance: NA; j_gene: TRBJ2-2; v_gene: TRBV10-3; d_gene: NA; CDR3aa: CAISRRAGELFF; CDR3nt: TGTGCCATCAGCCGGCGGGCCGGGGAGCTGTTTTTT
abundance: few; j_gene: TRBJ1-2; v_gene: TRBV7-9; d_gene: NA; CDR3aa: CASSMGANGYTF; CDR3nt: TGTGCCAGCTCGATGGGGGCGAATGGCTACACCTTC
abundance: NA; j_gene: TRBJ2-1; v_gene: TRBV6-5; d_gene: NA; CDR3aa: CASSARSSYNEQFF; CDR3nt: TGTGCCAGCAGCGCCCGTAGCTCCTACAATGAGCAGTTCTTC
abundance: NA; j_gene: TRBJ2-1; v_gene: TRBV5-1; d_gene: TRBD2; CDR3aa: CASSTGTNRLPQFF; CDR3nt: TGCGCCAGCAGCACCGGGACTAACCGACTCCCGCAGTTCTTC
abundance: NA; j_gene: TRBJ2-1; v_gene: TRBV11-3; d_gene: TRBD2; CDR3aa: CASRPLAGAYNEQFF; CDR3nt: TGTGCCAGCAGACCACTAGCGGGAGCCTACAATGAGCAGTTCTTC
abundance: NA; j_gene: TRBJ2-1; v_gene: TRBV2; d_gene: TRBD2; CDR3aa: CASSERLAGGPNEQFF; CDR3nt: TGTGCCAGCAGTGAGCGATTAGCGGGAGGGCCTAATGAGCAGTTCTTC
abundance: NA; j_gene: TRBJ1-2; v_gene: TRBV7-9; d_gene: TRBD1; CDR3aa: CASSMTGAEGGYTF; CDR3nt: TGTGCCAGCAGCATGACAGGGGCAGAGGGTGGCTACACCTTC
abundance: NA; j_gene: TRBJ2-5; v_gene: TRBV3-1/TRBV3-2; d_gene: NA; CDR3aa: CASSQSRDGSGQETQYF; CDR3nt: TGTGCCAGCAGCCAATCCCGGGACGGGAGTGGCCAAGAGACCCAGTACTTC